This TCR beta chain was recovered during a study of cytomegalovirus exposure and HLA in healthy donors. PCR involved 60 Vbeta and 13 Jbeta primers. Assay used: immunoSEQ multiplex PCR; TCRdb lists only in-frame clones, some missing. This table lists about 140,000 clones. Points from the study as a whole: V- and J-gene trimming of TCR beta was linked (in a later analysis) to a missense DCLRE1C variant.

Concerning this clone itself: Its antigen is unknown.

Germline assignment: CDR1 SGHRS and CDR2 YFSETQ. The ends were cut back, 7 bases at V and 10 bases at J, with 14 bases in the middle. The CDR3 spans 11 residues. V is TRBV5-1 and J is TRBJ2-5, with D perhaps TRBD2 (5 bases). The material sequenced was PBMCs. The clonotype was recovered from a woman aged 18-29 years in good health and CMV-seronegative. CDR3: CASFVAGLQYF. In DNA, the CDR3 is TGCGCCAGCTTTGTGGCGGGCCTCCAGTACTTC. Using reference TRBV5-1 and TRBJ2-5 for the parts outside the CDR3, the full variable domain is KAGVTQTPRYLIKTRGQQVTLSCSPISGHRSVSWYQQTPGQGLQFLFEYFSETQRNKGNFPGRFSGRQFSNSRSEMNVSTLELGDSALYLCASFVAGLQYFGPGTRLLVL.